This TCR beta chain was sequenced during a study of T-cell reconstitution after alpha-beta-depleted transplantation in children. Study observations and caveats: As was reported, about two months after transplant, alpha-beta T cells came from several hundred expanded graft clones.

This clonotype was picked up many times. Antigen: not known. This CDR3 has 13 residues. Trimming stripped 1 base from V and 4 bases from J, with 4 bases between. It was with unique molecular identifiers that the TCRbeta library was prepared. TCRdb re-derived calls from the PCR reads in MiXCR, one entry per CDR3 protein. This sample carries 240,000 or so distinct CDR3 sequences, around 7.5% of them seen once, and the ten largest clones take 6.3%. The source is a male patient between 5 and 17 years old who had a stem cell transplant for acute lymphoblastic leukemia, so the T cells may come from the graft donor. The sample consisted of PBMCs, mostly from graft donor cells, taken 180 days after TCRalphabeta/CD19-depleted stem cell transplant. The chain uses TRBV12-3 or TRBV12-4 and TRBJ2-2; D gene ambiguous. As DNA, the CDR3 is TGTGCCAGCAGTTTAGGACCCACCGGGGAGCTGTTTTTT. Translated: CASSLGPTGELFF.